These T cell receptor beta chains were read from a single sample in a study of cytomegalovirus exposure and HLA in healthy donors. Profiling relied on immunoSEQ multiplex PCR, and the TCRdb table lists in-frame clones only, not all of them. This table holds about 130,000 clones, approximately 81% found once. The source material was PBMCs. Source of these receptors: a male donor in good health and CMV-seronegative. CDR3s include the opening cysteine and the closing phenylalanine or tryptophan. A D gene is named only where the DNA matches it firmly. Expanded clones get a size class; other rows say once, few or many, or leave the size out.

>TRBV27|once|TRBD1|TRBJ1-5
CASSTMGQGISNQPQHF
TGTGCCAGCAGTACGATGGGACAGGGTATAAGCAATCAGCCCCAGCATTTT
>TRBV5-1|NA|TRBD1|TRBJ1-5
CASSWTGGGNQPQHF
TGCGCCAGCAGCTGGACAGGGGGGGGCAATCAGCCCCAGCATTTT
>TRBV7-9|NA|NA|TRBJ2-2
CASSLVGDTGELFF
TGTGCCAGCAGCTTAGTAGGGGACACCGGGGAGCTGTTTTTT
>TRBV5-1|NA|NA|TRBJ1-1
CASSRSIARGPPGTEAFF
TGCGCCAGCAGCCGGTCTATCGCCAGGGGCCCTCCGGGCACTGAAGCTTTCTTT
>TRBV9|NA|NA|TRBJ2-1
CASSGVSVGLHQEQFF
TGTGCCAGCAGCGGGGTGAGTGTTGGACTCCACCAGGAGCAGTTCTTC
>TRBV11-2|NA|NA|TRBJ1-1
CASSQDFADTEAFF
TGTGCCAGCAGCCAAGACTTCGCGGACACTGAAGCTTTCTTT
>TRBV4-2|NA|NA|TRBJ2-6
CASSQPARQSGANVLTF
TGTGCCAGCAGCCAACCCGCAAGACAGTCTGGGGCCAACGTCCTGACTTTC
>TRBV4-1|NA|NA|TRBJ1-2
CASSQESGSNYGYTF
TGCGCCAGCAGCCAAGAATCCGGGTCTAACTATGGCTACACCTTC
>TRBV2|NA|TRBD1|TRBJ2-7
CASTRGTGGTYEQYF
TGTGCCAGTACGAGGGGGACAGGGGGGACCTACGAGCAGTACTTC
>TRBV7-9|few|NA|TRBJ2-5
CASSPTAGWEQQETQYF
TGTGCCAGCAGCCCCACCGCGGGGTGGGAGCAACAAGAGACCCAGTACTTC
>TRBV6-5|NA|TRBD1|TRBJ2-7
CASRGRQGATYEQYF
TGTGCCAGCAGAGGCAGACAGGGGGCAACCTACGAGCAGTACTTC
>TRBV28|once|TRBD1|TRBJ2-7
CATQYRGFSYEQYF
TGTGCCACCCAATACAGGGGCTTTTCCTACGAGCAGTACTTC
>TRBV15|NA|NA|TRBJ1-2
CATSSADRGGIGYTF
TGTGCCACCAGCAGTGCGGATAGGGGAGGTATAGGCTACACCTTC
>TRBV9|NA|TRBD1|TRBJ2-1
CASSVYPGQGAPSGDNEQFF
TGTGCCAGCAGCGTGTACCCGGGACAGGGGGCGCCTAGCGGGGATAATGAGCAGTTCTTC
>TRBV20-1|few|NA|TRBJ2-5
CSANLRETQYF
TGCAGTGCTAACCTGAGGGAGACCCAGTACTTC
>TRBV4-2|NA|TRBD2|TRBJ2-7
CASSQGSTSGEISYEQYF
TGTGCCAGCAGCCAAGGCTCAACTAGCGGAGAGATCTCCTACGAGCAGTACTTC
>TRBV5-4|NA|TRBD2|TRBJ2-1
CASSFGGTSGNEQFF
TGTGCCAGCAGCTTTGGGGGGACTAGCGGCAATGAGCAGTTCTTC
>TRBV11-2|few|TRBD1|TRBJ1-1
CASSTLTGVNTEAFF
TGTGCCAGCAGCACCTTGACAGGGGTGAACACTGAAGCTTTCTTT
>TRBV4-3|NA|TRBD1|TRBJ1-2
CASSQENRGWNGYTF
TGCGCCAGCAGCCAAGAGAACAGGGGTTGGAATGGCTACACCTTC
>TRBV30|few|NA|TRBJ2-1
CAWSLGSNNEQFF
TGTGCCTGGTCCCTCGGGAGTAACAATGAGCAGTTCTTC
>TRBV7-2|NA|TRBD1|TRBJ2-2
CASSGRQGAQTGELFF
TGTGCCAGCAGCGGGAGACAGGGGGCGCAAACCGGGGAGCTGTTTTTT
>TRBV18|NA|TRBD1|TRBJ2-2
CASSPTGGSNTGELFF
TGTGCCAGCTCACCAACAGGGGGCTCGAACACCGGGGAGCTGTTTTTT
>TRBV19|NA|NA|TRBJ1-2
CASSVAPNNNYGYTF
TGTGCCAGTAGCGTCGCCCCCAACAACAACTATGGCTACACCTTC
>TRBV19|few|NA|TRBJ2-3
CASKSGSSSTDTQYF
TGTGCCAGTAAAAGCGGATCCTCTAGCACAGATACGCAGTATTTT
>TRBV7-3|NA|NA|TRBJ2-2
CASSLAGATGELFF
TGTGCCAGCAGCTTGGCGGGGGCCACCGGGGAGCTGTTTTTT
>TRBV28|NA|NA|TRBJ2-3
CASSFGGRTDTQYF
TGTGCCAGCAGTTTTGGTGGGAGAACAGATACGCAGTATTTT
>TRBV28|NA|TRBD1|TRBJ1-3
CASSFRTGAFENTIYF
TGTGCCAGCAGTTTCAGGACAGGGGCCTTTGAAAACACCATATATTTT
>TRBV19|NA|TRBD1|TRBJ1-5
CASRKDRGGNQPQHF
TGTGCCAGTAGAAAGGACAGGGGAGGCAATCAGCCCCAGCATTTT
>TRBV7-6|once|NA|TRBJ1-3
CASSLGQAGNTIYF
TGTGCCAGCAGCTTAGGGCAAGCTGGAAACACCATATATTTT
>TRBV7-3|NA|NA|TRBJ1-4
CASSLMRTVQNEKLFF
TGTGCCAGCAGCTTAATGAGGACAGTTCAAAATGAAAAACTGTTTTTT
>TRBV5-4|NA|NA|TRBJ1-2
CASGPPGDDGYTF
TGTGCCAGCGGGCCCCCGGGGGACGATGGCTACACCTTC
>TRBV6-6|NA|TRBD2|TRBJ2-3
CASSYSRVAGTDTQYF
TGTGCCAGCAGTTACTCGCGAGTAGCGGGGACAGATACGCAGTATTTT
>TRBV28|NA|TRBD2|TRBJ2-7
CASSPGGPRYEQYF
TGTGCCAGCAGCCCGGGAGGGCCTAGGTACGAGCAGTACTTC
>TRBV6-5|once|NA|TRBJ2-1
CASRPDLALYNEQFF
TGTGCCAGCAGACCTGATCTAGCTCTCTACAATGAGCAGTTCTTC
>TRBV11-1|NA|NA|TRBJ2-7
CASSSSTGPQGEQYF
TGTGCCAGCAGCTCCTCGACAGGCCCTCAGGGCGAGCAGTACTTC
>TRBV30|NA|NA|TRBJ2-2
CAWSVQSGELFF
TGTGCCTGGAGTGTACAGTCAGGGGAGCTGTTTTTT
>TRBV10-3|few|NA|TRBJ2-7
CAIRPSGNSYEQYF
TGTGCCATCCGGCCGTCCGGGAACTCCTACGAGCAGTACTTC
>TRBV6-6|once|NA|TRBJ1-3
CASSYSASSGNTIYF
TGTGCCAGCAGTTACTCGGCCAGCTCTGGAAACACCATATATTTT
>TRBV5-1|NA|TRBD2|TRBJ2-1
CASSPGLAGVLNNEQFF
TGCGCCAGCAGCCCTGGACTAGCGGGGGTACTTAACAATGAGCAGTTCTTC
>TRBV19|NA|TRBD2|TRBJ2-3
CASSAISGGSGDTQYF
TGTGCCAGTAGTGCCATTAGCGGGGGATCGGGAGATACGCAGTATTTT
>TRBV5-6|NA|TRBD1|TRBJ1-1
CASSEGQELKSSTEAFF
TGTGCCAGCAGCGAGGGACAGGAACTAAAGTCGAGCACTGAAGCTTTCTTT
>TRBV29-1|few|TRBD1|TRBJ1-2
CSAVESGGSSGYTF
TGCAGCGCCGTAGAATCAGGGGGCTCTTCTGGCTACACCTTC
>TRBV11-2|NA|TRBD2|TRBJ2-5
CASSLDLWGGAQYF
TGTGCCAGCAGCTTAGATTTGTGGGGGGGGGCCCAGTACTTC
>TRBV6-5|NA|NA|TRBJ2-7
CASSPYRTAYEQYF
TGTGCCAGCAGTCCATATCGGACAGCCTACGAGCAGTACTTC
>TRBV19|few|TRBD2|TRBJ2-7
CATRLAGTSEQYF
TGTGCCACAAGACTAGCGGGTACAAGTGAGCAGTACTTC
>TRBV9|few|NA|TRBJ2-1
CASSVFLRGDYNEQFF
TGTGCCAGCAGCGTATTTTTGCGGGGCGACTACAATGAGCAGTTCTTC
>TRBV7-9|NA|NA|TRBJ1-1
CASSPFGGNTEAFF
TGTGCCAGCAGCCCCTTCGGGGGAAACACTGAAGCTTTCTTT
>TRBV2|NA|NA|TRBJ1-1
CASSASLRNTEAFF
TGTGCCAGCAGCGCGAGTTTGAGGAACACTGAAGCTTTCTTT
>TRBV30|few|NA|TRBJ1-2
CAWTDPVRQAGANYGYTF
TGTGCCTGGACCGATCCCGTTCGACAGGCCGGGGCTAACTATGGCTACACCTTC
>TRBV28|NA|NA|TRBJ1-1
CASSLRGRNTEAFF
TGTGCCAGCAGTTTAAGGGGAAGGAACACTGAAGCTTTCTTT
>TRBV5-1|NA|TRBD1|TRBJ2-7
CASSTGQGAYEQYF
TGCGCCAGCAGCACTGGACAGGGGGCCTACGAGCAGTACTTC
>TRBV10-3|NA|TRBD2|TRBJ2-1
CAISAGPTSGGNEQFF
TGTGCCATCAGTGCCGGCCCCACTAGCGGGGGTAATGAGCAGTTCTTC
>TRBV5-1|NA|NA|TRBJ1-1
CASSPGPGIPEAFF
TGCGCCAGCAGCCCAGGTCCGGGGATCCCTGAAGCTTTCTTT
>TRBV2|NA|TRBD1|TRBJ2-1
CASTRGQGPYNEQFF
TGTGCCAGCACTCGAGGACAGGGGCCTTACAATGAGCAGTTCTTC